The 20 T cell receptor beta chains below all came from one sample that was sequenced in a study of Ad26.COV2.S vaccination and SARS-CoV-2 variants. Generated by immunoSEQ multiplex PCR, the TCRdb table keeps only in-frame clones and is missing some. The sample carries around 400,000 clones, 83% recorded once. Treatment indicated: 15 to 20 received Ad26.COV2.S at low or high dose, single or two shots; about five received placebo; per-sample allocation not given. Sampling took place 63 days after the first vaccine or placebo injection. Here the sequenced sample was peripheral blood, taken in a trial of Ad26.COV2.S vaccine versus placebo. The source of these receptors is a person between 18 and 59 years old who received the Ad26.COV2.S COVID-19 vaccine or a placebo.

V gene TRBV27 combines with J gene TRBJ2-5, with 9 bases that match TRBD2. This CDR3 comprises 14 residues. The V segment lost 5 bases and the J segment 0 bases; nucleotides outside the gene matches: 1. Germline CDR1 and CDR2: MNHEY and SMNVEV (reference sequence). CDR3 bases: TGTGCCAGCAGTCTAGCGGGGTACCAAGAGACCCAGTACTTC. Protein product: CASSLAGYQETQYF.

V gene TRBV5-1 combines with J gene TRBJ1-2; no reliable D call. Germline CDR1 and CDR2: SGHRS and YFSETQ. CDR3 length equals 13 residues. Trimming removed 4 bases from V and 4 bases from J, with 11 bases in between. The CDR3 loop is CASSLVTAYGYTF. CDR3 nucleotide sequence: TGCGCCAGCAGCCTCGTGACCGCCTATGGCTACACCTTC.

The chain combines TRBV2 with TRBJ2-1, with 9 bases matching TRBD2. Germline CDR1 and CDR2: SNHLY and FYNNEI. The CDR3 loop spans 16 amino acids. Trimming cost V 7 bases and J 1 base; bases outside gene matches: 8. The CDR3 sequence: CASTLAGGPSYNEQFF. In DNA, the CDR3 is TGTGCCAGCACCCTGGCGGGAGGGCCTTCCTACAATGAGCAGTTCTTC.

Only a few counts were recorded for this clone. The chain links TRBV2 to TRBJ1-5; 8 nucleotides line up with TRBD1. The CDR3 covers 15 residues. V lost 5 bases and J lost 7; bases outside the gene matches: 10. Per germline, CDR1 SNHLY and CDR2 FYNNEI. For the CDR3, the DNA is TGTGCCAGCAGTATTCACGGACAGGGTGAACAGCCCCAGCATTTT. Residues: CASSIHGQGEQPQHF.

This clone showed up many times. The chain links TRBV11-3 to TRBJ1-1; no firm D call. This CDR3 is built from 12 residues. Per the germline V gene, CDR1 is SGHNT and CDR2 is YENEEA. Trimming removed 4 bases from V and 10 bases from J, with 13 bases in between. CDR3: CASSSSGLGAFF. As DNA, the CDR3 is TGTGCCAGCAGCTCTAGCGGGCTGGGAGCTTTCTTT.

J is TRBJ1-1 and V is TRBV25-1; D remains unclear. The V gene's germline CDR1 is MGHDK and CDR2 SYGVNS. The ends were cut back, 3 bases at V and 6 bases at J, with 17 bases in the middle. This CDR3 is built from 15 residues. CDR3 region: CASSDPVRFGAEAFF. For the CDR3, the DNA is TGTGCCAGCAGTGACCCCGTAAGGTTCGGCGCTGAAGCTTTCTTT.

The CDR3 DNA follows: TGCAGCGTGGCAGATCCCGGCGGGAGTAAGTACGAGCAGTACTTC. Encoded protein: CSVADPGGSKYEQYF. The rearrangement links TRBV29-1 to TRBJ2-7, with 7 bases fitting TRBD2. Germline V gives CDR1 SQVTM, CDR2 ANQGSEA. This CDR3 comprises 15 residues. The ends lost 6 bases at V and 4 bases at J; junction bases unmatched: 15.

The chain recombines TRBV7-2 with TRBJ2-7, with TRBD2 identical over 7 bases. The CDR3 runs 17 residues. The germline V gene encodes CDR1 SGHTA and CDR2 FQGNSA. Losses at the gene ends were 5 bases for V and 6 bases for J; bases not matched to a gene: 19. CDR3 in amino acids: CASSIHTGTNNLGEQYF. The CDR3 DNA follows: TGTGCCAGCAGCATACACACCGGGACTAACAATTTGGGCGAGCAGTACTTC.

The rearrangement joins TRBV7-9 to TRBJ1-1; 7 nucleotides match TRBD1. The CDR3 is 12 amino acids. The trim removed 5 bases at V and 9 bases at J, leaving 6 bases unmatched. The germline gives CDR1 SEHNR, CDR2 FQNEAQ (reference sequence). In DNA, the CDR3 is TGTGCCAGCAGCGCGAGGGACAGTAAAGCTTTCTTT. Translation: CASSARDSKAFF.

This clone appeared once. This sequence joins TRBV6-6 and TRBJ1-1; no clear D gene. Germline V lookup: CDR1 MNHNY, CDR2 SVGAGI (reference sequence). Between the trimmed V and J ends, which lost 6 bases and 5 bases, there was a span of 13 bases. This CDR3 is built from 13 residues. The chain's CDR3 is CASSPPSRTEAFF. DNA for the CDR3: TGTGCCAGCAGCCCCCCGTCGAGGACTGAAGCTTTCTTT.

This clone has just a few counts. The CDR3 region has the DNA TGTGCCAGCAGCAAAGGGAGCTCCTATAATTCACCCCTCCACTTT. Translation gives CASSKGSSYNSPLHF. The rearrangement uses TRBV7-9 and TRBJ1-6; D remains ambiguous. The CDR3 length is 15 residues. Germline CDR1 reads SEHNR; CDR2 reads FQNEAQ (reference sequence). Trimming stripped 5 bases from V and 0 bases from J, with 8 bases between.

The table lists this clone with a few counts. The V call is TRBV5-1, the J call TRBJ1-2; D call uncertain. The CDR3 sequence is 15 residues long. Germline V gene sequence: CDR1 SGHRS, CDR2 YFSETQ. V dropped 4 bases and J dropped 5 bases, with 18 bases sitting between them. The CDR3 DNA is TGCGCCAGCAGCCTAGGGTCGGGCACCGATTATGGCTACACCTTC. It yields the protein CASSLGSGTDYGYTF.

The gene calls are TRBV19 and TRBJ2-6; D assignment may be TRBD1 or TRBD2 (5 bases each). This CDR3 comprises 16 residues. CDR1 and CDR2 from the germline V gene are LNHDA and SQIVND (reference sequence). The ends were cut back, 6 bases at V and 0 bases at J, with 12 bases in the middle. The CDR3, as DNA: TGTGCCAGTAGGTCGGGACGGATCTCTGGGGCCAACGTCCTGACTTTC. This gives the protein CASRSGRISGANVLTF.

A note on this clone: The identical CDR3 is also encoded by other nucleotide sequences in the sample. For the CDR3, the DNA is TGCGCCAGCAGCCAAGACGACGGGGGAGGGTACGAGCAGTACTTC. Translation gives CASSQDDGGGYEQYF. The genes are TRBV4-1 and TRBJ2-7; TRBD2 matches 7 bases. V trimming: 0 bases; J trimming: 4 bases; junction bases outside the gene matches: 6. The CDR3 contains 15 residues. The germline gives CDR1 MGHRA, CDR2 YSYEKL.

This sequence joins TRBV10-3 and TRBJ1-2, with TRBD1 as a possible D gene (6 bases). Germline V gene data show CDR1 as ENHRY and CDR2 as SYGVKD. This CDR3 has 14 amino acids. V was pared by 6 bases and J by 8 bases, with 19 bases between. The CDR3 sequence: CAIRNGRGMEGYTF. CDR3 coding DNA: TGTGCCATCAGAAACGGAAGGGGGATGGAGGGCTACACCTTC.

V is TRBV6-5 and J is TRBJ2-1, with 11 bases aligning to TRBD2. The CDR3 is 15 amino acids. From germline, CDR1 is MNHEY and CDR2 SVGAGI. Losses at the gene ends were 6 bases for V and 9 bases for J; bases not matched to a gene: 10. CDR3 loop: CASSLASGGQSEQFF. The CDR3 nucleotides are TGTGCCAGCAGCCTCGCTAGCGGGGGGCAGAGTGAGCAGTTCTTC.

The chain combines TRBV10-2 with TRBJ2-7; 8 positions agree with TRBD1. The CDR3 has 16 amino acids. Germline values: CDR1 WSHSY, CDR2 SAAADI. Trimming at V came to 2 bases and at J to 3 bases, leaving 9 bases not matched to a gene. CDR3 DNA: TGCGCCAGCAGTGAGAGTCCCGGGACAGGCGTCTACGAGCAGTACTTC. It specifies CASSESPGTGVYEQYF.

The J gene is TRBJ1-3, the V gene TRBV5-4, with TRBD1 as a possible D gene (6 bases). Germline CDR1 SGHNT, CDR2 YYREEE (reference sequence). Trimming cost V 4 bases and J 4 bases, with 12 bases left between them. The CDR3 has 14 residues. DNA for the CDR3: TGTGCCAGCAGCAGTCAGGGGCGCGGAAACACCATATATTTT. It encodes CASSSQGRGNTIYF.

The V call is TRBV19, the J call TRBJ1-3, with 8 bases fitting TRBD1. Germline CDR1 reads LNHDA; CDR2 reads SQIVND (reference sequence). CDR3 length equals 14 residues. V shed 9 bases, J shed 1 base, and the junction held 5 bases outside the gene matches. The CDR3 reads CARRDRLSGNTIYF. CDR3 DNA: TGTGCCAGAAGGGACAGGCTATCTGGAAACACCATATATTTT.

This chain uses TRBV29-1 with TRBJ2-1; TRBD2 aligns across 8 bases. CDR3 size: 11 residues. The germline gives CDR1 SQVTM, CDR2 ANQGSEA. Unmatched junction bases numbered 3, after V lost 6 bases and J lost 8 bases. This chain's CDR3 is CSVGGGYEQFF. CDR3 bases: TGCAGCGTCGGGGGGGGCTATGAGCAGTTCTTC.